These T cell receptor beta chains were read from a single sample in a study of shared clonotypes between healthy human individuals. The table came from immunoSEQ multiplex PCR; TCRdb's copy has only in-frame clones and leaves some out. Seen here are under 600,000 clones, about 98% observed once, and the top ten hold 0.25% to 0.35%. The sequenced material came from naive CD8+ T cells sorted from blood. The receptors come from a man aged 25-40 years in good health. Both conserved end residues are part of each CDR3.

14 | TRBJ2-7 | TRBV18 | CASSEAGGSYEQYF
16 | TRBJ2-1 | TRBV9 | CASSGAGSGGYNEQFF
16 | TRBJ2-1 | TRBV29-1 | CSVEEGPGLSAYEQFF
13 | TRBJ2-7 | TRBV18 | CASSVQVTYEQYF
14 | TRBJ2-1 | TRBV10-1 | CASSEQGALYEQFF
16 | TRBJ2-1 | TRBV28 | CASSLSPGFSYNEQFF
15 | TRBJ2-1 | TRBV6-4 | CASSDGAGSYGEQFF
16 | TRBJ2-3 | TRBV30 | CAWSAGTSGVRDTQYF
18 | TRBJ2-1 | TRBV9 | CASSVPRLAGSSYNEQFF
14 | TRBJ2-7 | TRBV5-1 | CASSFDRGSYEQYF
16 | TRBJ2-2 | TRBV27 | CASTTSWDRVAGELFF
19 | TRBJ2-3 | TRBV4-1 | CASSQAEVGPLSSTDTQYF
13 | TRBJ1-2 | TRBV2 | CASRGTWDYGYTF
15 | TRBJ1-4 | TRBV29-1 | CSARWWDSGNEKLFF
11 | TRBJ2-1 | TRBV29-1 | CSVRQYNEQFF
16 | TRBJ2-1 | TRBV5-4 | CASSFLAISSYNEQFF
13 | TRBJ1-5 | TRBV10-3 | CAIRDRGNQPQHF
12 | TRBJ2-7 | TRBV29-1 | CSGRTVSYEQYF
18 | TRBJ2-1 | TRBV9 | CASSVEGGSGGSYNEQFF
18 | TRBJ2-6 | TRBV29-1 | CSVGGLTGTLGGANVLTF
15 | TRBJ1-5 | TRBV28 | CASSSGRDAFQPQHF
13 | TRBJ2-7 | TRBV7-8 | CASSGDRGYEQYF
16 | TRBJ1-5 | TRBV5-8 | CASLVFAGQGFQPQHF
13 | TRBJ1-5 | TRBV9 | CASSSALDQPQHF
15 | TRBJ1-3 | TRBV9 | CASSAGTSSGNTIYF
15 | TRBJ2-1 | TRBV19 | CASGDYPSSYNEQFF
14 | TRBJ1-2 | TRBV7-9 | CASDQGAQDYGYTF
21 | TRBJ2-3 | TRBV28 | CASSSSFGRKQITGYTDTQYF
16 | TRBJ2-7 | TRBV27 | CASSLAQASGNYEQYF
17 | TRBJ2-1 | TRBV15 | CATSRDASGGVYNEQFF
14 | TRBJ2-1 | TRBV19 | CASQNAGAYNEQFF
17 | TRBJ2-1 | TRBV9 | CASSVALLGSIYNEQFF
12 | TRBJ2-7 | TRBV29-1 | CSVEREDYEQYF
14 | TRBJ1-5 | TRBV28 | CASSLSGDHQPQHF
13 | TRBJ2-7 | TRBV6-5 | CASRTRNTYEQYF
14 | TRBJ1-1 | TRBV7-8 | CASSSTRQGGTSFF
15 | TRBJ2-3 | TRBV6-5 | CASSPTSGPTDTQYF
12 | TRBJ1-1 | TRBV6-5 | CASSYSGAEAFF
14 | TRBJ2-7 | TRBV29-1 | CSVERTGGQYEQYF
15 | TRBJ2-1 | TRBV9 | CASSISGTSYNEQFF
14 | TRBJ1-4 | TRBV21-1 | CASSLRGRREKLFF
15 | TRBJ2-3 | TRBV4-3 | CASSQSKGAGSTQYF
16 | TRBJ2-2 | TRBV27 | CASSFISGTNTGELFF
13 | TRBJ2-7 | TRBV7-7 | CASSLGGTYEQYF
14 | TRBJ2-5 | TRBV7-9 | CASSSRTGEETQYF
14 | TRBJ1-4 | TRBV2 | CAITGEAGGEKLFF
15 | TRBJ2-7 | TRBV5-1 | CASSTGLAGEREQYF
15 | TRBJ2-3 | TRBV15 | CATSPRGIFTDTQYF
13 | TRBJ2-3 | TRBV9 | CASNIPGTDTQYF
14 | TRBJ2-7 | TRBV19 | CASSPPTRWYEQYF
11 | TRBJ2-1 | TRBV20-1 | CSARLSLAGVF
15 | TRBJ2-3 | TRBV4-2 | CASSQDTLPADTQYF